A single sample gave rise to the 31 T cell receptor beta chains below, sequenced in a study of cytomegalovirus exposure and HLA in healthy donors. A multiplex PCR was run with 60 Vbeta primers and 13 Jbeta primers. Generated by immunoSEQ multiplex PCR, the TCRdb table keeps only in-frame clones and is missing some. The sample contains 90,000 to 120,000 clones, around 80% of which appear only once. The sequencing sample was made of PBMCs. The receptors originated from a middle-aged woman in good health and CMV-seronegative.

This clone has only a few counts. The J gene is TRBJ1-1, the V gene TRBV6-4; 7 positions agree with TRBD1. Trimming at V came to 5 bases and at J to 5 bases, leaving 8 bases not matched to a gene. The V gene's germline CDR1 is MRHNA and CDR2 SNTAGT. CDR3 size: 14 residues. The DNA for the CDR3 is TGTGCCAGCAGTCCCAGACAGGGCAGGACTGAAGCTTTCTTT. Amino acids: CASSPRQGRTEAFF.

This clone has just one count. The CDR3, as DNA: TGTGCCAGCAGTTTATACGGAACAGGGGGGACCTATAGCAATCAGCCCCAGCATTTT. Its translation: CASSLYGTGGTYSNQPQHF. The V call is TRBV27, the J call TRBJ1-5; 8 bases align to TRBD1. The germline CDR1 and CDR2 sequences are MNHEY and SMNVEV (reference sequence). V dropped 1 base and J dropped 0; count of bases not matched to a gene: 11. The CDR3 runs to 19 residues.

In DNA, the CDR3 is TGTGCCAGCAGTCATCACGACAGGCAAGAGACCCAGTACTTC. It specifies CASSHHDRQETQYF. This chain joins TRBV27 and TRBJ2-5, with a possible D match to TRBD1 (6 bases). The CDR3 length is 14 residues. Germline V lookup: CDR1 MNHEY, CDR2 SMNVEV (reference sequence). Trimming removed 5 bases from V and 2 bases from J, with 12 bases in between.

The chain combines TRBV5-4 with TRBJ2-3; D might be TRBD2 (6 bases). Germline CDR1 is SGHNT and CDR2 is YYREEE (reference sequence). The CDR3 loop spans 15 amino acids. Deletions cut 0 bases from V and 2 bases from J, with 10 bases between. The DNA of the CDR3 is TGTGCCAGCAGCTTGGACGGGGGTTTCACAGATACGCAGTATTTT. Encoded protein: CASSLDGGFTDTQYF.

This sequence joins TRBV6-1 and TRBJ2-1; 9 bases map to TRBD1. This CDR3 has 13 residues. J was trimmed by 9 bases and V by 5 bases; bases with no gene match: 5. Germline CDR1 MNHNS, CDR2 SASEGT. The CDR3 DNA reads as TGTGCCAGCAGTTTACAGGGGGCACGTGAGCAGTTCTTC. This encodes CASSLQGAREQFF.

The chain recombines TRBV5-1 with TRBJ2-3, with a possible D match to TRBD2 (7 bases). Germline values: CDR1 SGHRS, CDR2 YFSETQ. V was cut by 4 bases and J by 0 bases, with 15 bases left in between. This CDR3 comprises 16 residues. Here the CDR3 DNA reads TGCGCCAGCAGCGAGGGGGGGGGAATCAGCACAGATACGCAGTATTTT. This sequence encodes CASSEGGGISTDTQYF.

The V call is TRBV28, the J call TRBJ2-5; D call uncertain. This CDR3 contains 17 residues. Trimming took off 5 bases at V and 0 bases at J, with 19 bases between the two ends. Germline loops: CDR1 MDHEN, CDR2 SYDVKM. CDR3 sequence (DNA): TGTGCCAGCAGTGATCCCCGGCAGGCCGCGTACCAAGAGACCCAGTACTTC. Translating gives CASSDPRQAAYQETQYF.

The CDR3 DNA reads TGTGCCACCGCCCGCGTCAGGTCCTATGGCTACACCTTC. It encodes CATARVRSYGYTF. This chain joins TRBV6-5 and TRBJ1-2; D unresolved. The V end lost 10 bases, the J end lost 4 bases, and 16 bases lay between the germline ends. The CDR3 runs to 13 residues. Germline-derived CDR1 and CDR2 are MNHEY and SVGAGI.

The J gene is TRBJ1-3, the V gene TRBV28; TRBD1 might be the D (5 bases). Germline CDR1 and CDR2: MDHEN and SYDVKM. CDR3 length: 17 amino acids. Trimming removed 6 bases from V and 2 bases from J, with 20 bases in between. CDR3 loop: CASSFQVRALTGNTIYF. CDR3 bases: TGTGCCAGCAGCTTTCAGGTCAGGGCGCTTACTGGAAACACCATATATTTT.

J is TRBJ2-7 and V is TRBV7-8; 11 positions match TRBD2. Germline V lookup: CDR1 SGHVS, CDR2 FQNEAQ. V shed 5 bases, J shed 6 bases, and the junction held 27 bases outside the gene matches. The CDR3 has 21 residues. This CDR3 reads CASSPSLFKTSGDAWASEQYF. In nucleotides, the CDR3 is TGTGCCAGCAGCCCCAGCCTATTTAAGACTAGCGGGGATGCCTGGGCGAGCGAGCAGTACTTC.

This clone was seen a single time. The rearrangement uses TRBV6-5 and TRBJ2-7, with a possible D match to TRBD1 (6 bases). CDR1 is MNHEY and CDR2 is SVGAGI in the germline V gene. The CDR3 has 14 residues. The V and J ends lost 5 bases and 1 base respectively, with 12 bases between them. The CDR3 sequence is CASSGKQGSYEQYF. Here the CDR3 DNA reads TGTGCCAGCAGTGGAAAACAGGGATCCTACGAGCAGTACTTC.

V is TRBV30 and J is TRBJ1-4; D is unclear. Germline V gene data show CDR1 as GTSNPN and CDR2 as SVGIG (reference sequence). The CDR3 extends over 11 amino acids. V was clipped by 3 bases and J by 4 bases, with 3 bases between them. CDR3 region: CAWSVNEKLFF. CDR3 nucleotide sequence: TGTGCCTGGAGCGTTAATGAAAAACTGTTTTTT. Based on the CDR3 plus reference TRBV30 and TRBJ1-4, the full variable domain is SQTIHQWPATLVQPVGSPLSLECTVEGTSNPNLYWYRQAAGRGLQLLFYSVGIGQISSEVPQNLSASRPQDRQFILSSKKLLLSDSGFYLCAWSVNEKLFFGSGTQLSVL.

V and J are TRBV5-5 and TRBJ2-5; 9 bases map to TRBD2. Per germline, CDR1 SGHKS and CDR2 YYEKEE (reference sequence). The J segment lost 5 bases and the V segment lost 3 bases, leaving 11 bases of the junction unmatched. The CDR3 covers 16 residues. The CDR3 DNA sequence: TGTGCCAGCAGCTCCCGGGAGGCGGGAGGGGCGGAGACCCAGTACTTC. Its translation: CASSSREAGGAETQYF.

This sequence joins TRBV5-8 and TRBJ2-3; D possibly corresponds to TRBD2 (6 bases). The V gene lost 4 bases and the J gene lost 6 bases, with 15 bases spanning the gap. Germline V gives CDR1 SGHTS, CDR2 YDEGEE. This CDR3 has 14 residues. CDR3 bases: TGTGCCAGCAGCCAATCCGGGACTGAGGATACGCAGTATTTT. Translating gives CASSQSGTEDTQYF.

This chain's CDR3 is CASSYVGPLGETQYF. Here the CDR3 DNA reads TGTGCCAGCAGTTACGTTGGTCCCCTCGGAGAGACCCAGTACTTC. The chain links TRBV6-6 to TRBJ2-5; D not resolved. V shed 2 bases and J shed 4 bases, with 14 bases lying between them. In germline, CDR1 is MNHNY, CDR2 SVGAGI (reference sequence). There are 15 residues in the CDR3.

The rearrangement uses TRBV4-2 and TRBJ1-3; TRBD1 aligns across 7 bases. CDR3 size: 18 residues. Germline loops: CDR1 LGHNA, CDR2 YNFKEQ. The trim removed 1 base at V and 4 bases at J, leaving 13 bases unmatched. For the CDR3, the DNA is TGTGCCAGCAGCCAAGCGGACCCAGGGACAGTACGAGGAAACACCATATATTTT. As protein: CASSQADPGTVRGNTIYF.

V gene TRBV5-1 combines with J gene TRBJ2-5, with D perhaps TRBD2 (6 bases). TRBJ2-7 explains the end of the DNA better; the J call may be wrong. This CDR3 spans 14 amino acids. From germline, CDR1 is SGHRS and CDR2 YFSETQ. For the CDR3, the DNA is TGCGCCAGCAGCTTGGCGGCGGGGATCTACGAGCAGTACTTC. It specifies CASSLAAGIYEQYF.

The chain carries TRBV28 and TRBJ1-1, with TRBD1 identical over 7 bases. This CDR3 has 11 residues. CDR1 is MDHEN and CDR2 is SYDVKM in the germline V gene. The CDR3: CVISGGTEAFF. CDR3 nucleotide sequence: TGTGTAATATCAGGGGGCACTGAAGCTTTCTTT.

This clone was recorded a few times. The chain combines TRBV19 with TRBJ2-3, with 7 bases lining up with TRBD1. This CDR3 contains 15 residues. The germline gives CDR1 LNHDA, CDR2 SQIVND (reference sequence). Unmatched junction bases numbered 12, after V lost 5 bases and J lost 7 bases. The CDR3 DNA is TGTGCCAGTAGTGGATCAACCGGGACAGTATATACGCAGTATTTT. This sequence encodes CASSGSTGTVYTQYF.

CDR3 bases: TGTGCCAGCAGCTTATTCGTCGGCGGGAGGGCCCGGGAGCAGTTCTTC. Translated, it gives CASSLFVGGRAREQFF. V gene TRBV7-3 combines with J gene TRBJ2-1, with 9 bases identical to TRBD2. With V trimmed by 2 bases and J by 10 bases, 12 bases remained unmatched. The CDR3 is 16 residues long. The V gene's germline CDR1 is SGHTA and CDR2 FQGTGA. The whole variable domain, filled in from reference TRBV7-3 and TRBJ2-1, reads GAGVSQTPSNKVTEKGKYVELRCDPISGHTALYWYRQSLGQGPEFLIYFQGTGAADDSGLPNDRFFAVRPEGSVSTLKIQRTERGDSAVYLCASSLFVGGRAREQFFGPGTRLTVL.

This sequence joins TRBV5-6 and TRBJ2-2; possibly TRBD2 for D (5 bases). The germline V gene has CDR1 SGHDT and CDR2 YYEEEE. The CDR3 sequence is 16 residues long. The V gene lost 0 bases and the J gene lost 1 base, with 10 bases spanning the gap. In nucleotides, the CDR3 is TGTGCCAGCAGCTTGGGATTGGGAGAGAACACCGGGGAGCTGTTTTTT. This sequence encodes CASSLGLGENTGELFF.

The genes are TRBV16 and TRBJ1-2, with D unresolved. Trimming cost V 2 bases and J 8 bases, with 9 bases left between them. Germline loops: CDR1 KGHSY, CDR2 FQNENV. The CDR3 sequence is 12 residues long. As DNA, the CDR3 is TGTGCCAGCAGCCAAACTAGTCGCGGCTACACCTTC. Translation: CASSQTSRGYTF.

This chain uses TRBV5-1 with TRBJ2-5, with 12 bases aligning to TRBD2. CDR1 and CDR2 from the germline V gene are SGHRS and YFSETQ. This CDR3 region has 16 residues. The V gene end was trimmed by 4 bases and the J gene end by 1 base; junction bases not matched to a gene: 5. CDR3 loop: CASSPGTSGFQETQYF. The CDR3 DNA sequence: TGCGCCAGCAGCCCTGGGACTAGCGGGTTCCAAGAGACCCAGTACTTC.

The V gene is TRBV4-2, the J gene TRBJ2-7; the match to TRBD2 covers 8 bases. CDR3 length: 14 residues. With V trimmed by 4 bases and J by 7 bases, 9 bases remained unmatched. Germline values: CDR1 LGHNA, CDR2 YNFKEQ. As DNA, the CDR3 is TGTGCCAGCAGCCCCGCGGGGGGAGGTGGAGAGCAGTACTTC. Encoded protein: CASSPAGGGGEQYF.

This clone was observed once. V gene TRBV7-2 combines with J gene TRBJ2-7, with 7 bases identical to TRBD2. This CDR3 comprises 16 residues. The germline V gene encodes CDR1 SGHTA and CDR2 FQGNSA. Germline trimming cut 5 bases from V and 3 bases from J; bases unmatched to any gene: 13. CDR3 in amino acids: CASSTLSSGALYEQYF. CDR3 DNA sequence: TGTGCCAGCAGCACACTGTCTAGCGGAGCACTCTACGAGCAGTACTTC. Using reference TRBV7-2 and TRBJ2-7 for the parts outside the CDR3, the full variable domain is GAGVSQSPSNKVTEKGKDVELRCDPISGHTALYWYRQSLGQGLEFLIYFQGNSAPDKSGLPSDRFSAERTGGSVSTLTIQRTQQEDSAVYLCASSTLSSGALYEQYFGPGTRLTVT.

J is TRBJ1-1 and V is TRBV4-1; possibly TRBD1 for D (6 bases). This CDR3 spans 15 amino acids. Germline CDR1 is MGHRA and CDR2 is YSYEKL. V gave up 0 bases and J gave up 5 bases, with 13 bases separating them. As DNA, the CDR3 is TGCGCCAGCAGCCAAGACGGGGGGGCGAAGACTGAAGCTTTCTTT. Translating gives CASSQDGGAKTEAFF.

Only a few counts were recorded for this clone. The chain employs TRBV7-9 and TRBJ1-2, with D uncertain. V was cut by 6 bases and J by 8 bases, with 25 bases left in between. The germline V gene has CDR1 SEHNR and CDR2 FQNEAQ (reference sequence). The CDR3 length is 16 residues. The CDR3 sequence is CASRLGVGRLNGGYTF. The CDR3 DNA reads as TGTGCCAGCAGATTGGGAGTCGGCCGCCTTAATGGAGGCTACACCTTC. Full variable domain (missing parts from reference TRBV7-9 and TRBJ1-2): DTGVSQNPRHKITKRGQNVTFRCDPISEHNRLYWYRQTLGQGPEFLTYFQNEAQLEKSRLLSDRFSAERPKGSFSTLEIQRTEQGDSAMYLCASRLGVGRLNGGYTFGSGTRLTVV.

This chain uses TRBV21-1 with TRBJ2-5; TRBD2 is the table's D call and was not checked against the DNA. TRBV21-1 is marked as a pseudogene. CDR3 size: 17 residues. CDR3: CASSPRGAGKDQETQYF. The CDR3 DNA follows: TGTGCCAGTTCCCCCCGGGGGGCGGGAAAGGACCAAGAGACCCAGTACTTC.

V gene TRBV11-2 combines with J gene TRBJ2-5; TRBD1 aligns across 7 bases. The end of the DNA fits TRBJ2-7 better, so the J call may be wrong. The CDR3 is 16 residues long. CDR1 is SGHAT and CDR2 is FQNNGV in the germline V gene. As DNA, the CDR3 is TGTGCCAGCAGCCCGAGGGCCCTGGGACAGACCTACGAGCAGTACTTC. Encoded protein: CASSPRALGQTYEQYF.

As regards this clone: The junction shows a germline mismatch at one end, possibly a read error. The chain recombines TRBV6-6 with TRBJ1-4; unclear D gene. The CDR3 runs to 14 residues. Germline V CDR1 and CDR2: MNHNY, SVGAGI (reference sequence). CDR3 sequence: CASSLSGTNEELFF. CDR3 nucleotide sequence: TGTGCCAGCAGTCTTAGCGGTACTAATGAAGAACTGTTTTTT.

The chain carries TRBV5-4 and TRBJ1-4; TRBD1 agrees at 9 bases. CDR1 and CDR2 from the germline V gene are SGHNT and YYREEE (reference sequence). This CDR3 comprises 15 residues. J gave up 8 bases and V 0 bases, and 5 bases lay outside the gene matches. The CDR3: CASSLGGTGFEKLFF. The CDR3 bases are TGTGCCAGCAGCTTGGGTGGGACAGGGTTCGAAAAACTGTTTTTT.